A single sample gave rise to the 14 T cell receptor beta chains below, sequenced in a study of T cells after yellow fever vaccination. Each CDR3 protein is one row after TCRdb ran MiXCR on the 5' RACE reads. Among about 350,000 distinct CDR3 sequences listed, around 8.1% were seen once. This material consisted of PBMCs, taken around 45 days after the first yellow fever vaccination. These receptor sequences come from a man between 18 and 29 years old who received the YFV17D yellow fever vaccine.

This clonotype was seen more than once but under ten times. Written as DNA, the CDR3 is TGTGCCAGCAGCCCTAACCATTTCACTGAAGCTTTCTTT. This sequence encodes CASSPNHFTEAFF. The genes are TRBV7-9 and TRBJ1-1, with D hard to call. The CDR3 consists of 13 residues. Trimming cost V 5 bases and J 4 bases, with 11 bases left between them. Germline CDR1 reads SEHNR; CDR2 reads FQNEAQ (reference sequence).

CDR3: CSARDRGDRAAPQHF. Written as DNA, the CDR3 is TGCAGTGCTAGAGATCGGGGGGACAGGGCGGCCCCCCAGCATTTT. The genes are TRBV20-1 and TRBJ1-5; 9 bases agree with TRBD1. The trim removed 0 bases at V and 10 bases at J, leaving 10 bases unmatched. Per germline, CDR1 DFQATT and CDR2 SNEGSKA (reference sequence). The CDR3 contains 15 residues.

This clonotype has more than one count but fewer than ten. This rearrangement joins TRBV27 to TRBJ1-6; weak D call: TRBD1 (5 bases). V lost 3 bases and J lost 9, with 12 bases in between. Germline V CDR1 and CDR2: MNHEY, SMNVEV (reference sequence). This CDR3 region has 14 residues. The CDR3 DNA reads TGTGCCAGCAGTTTGGGGCGGGCGTCTTCACCCCTCCACTTT. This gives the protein CASSLGRASSPLHF.

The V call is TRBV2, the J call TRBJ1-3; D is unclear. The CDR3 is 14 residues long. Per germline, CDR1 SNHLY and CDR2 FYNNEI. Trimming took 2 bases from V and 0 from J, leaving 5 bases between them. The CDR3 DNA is TGTGCCAGCAGTGAAATCCGCTCTGGAAACACCATATATTTT. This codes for CASSEIRSGNTIYF.

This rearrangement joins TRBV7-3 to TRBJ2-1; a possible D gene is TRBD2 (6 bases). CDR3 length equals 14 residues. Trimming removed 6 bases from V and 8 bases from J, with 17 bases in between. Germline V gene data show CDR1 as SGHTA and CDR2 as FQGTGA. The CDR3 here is CASRETGGVYEQFF. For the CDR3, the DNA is TGTGCCAGCAGGGAAACCGGAGGGGTCTATGAGCAGTTCTTC.

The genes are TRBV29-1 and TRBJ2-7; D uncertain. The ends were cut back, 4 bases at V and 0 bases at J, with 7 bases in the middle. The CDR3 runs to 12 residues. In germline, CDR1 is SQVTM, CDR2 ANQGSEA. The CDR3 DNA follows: TGCAGCGTTGTTCCAGGCTCCTACGAGCAGTACTTC. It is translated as CSVVPGSYEQYF.

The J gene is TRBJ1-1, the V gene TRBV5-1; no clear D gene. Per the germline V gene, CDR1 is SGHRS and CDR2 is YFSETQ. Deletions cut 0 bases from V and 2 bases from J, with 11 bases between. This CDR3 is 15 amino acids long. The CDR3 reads CASSLGGQANTEAFF. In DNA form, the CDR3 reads TGCGCCAGCAGCTTGGGGGGTCAGGCAAACACTGAAGCTTTCTTT.

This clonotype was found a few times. CDR3 DNA sequence: TGTGCCAGTAGCCCTCAGTACTTTCAGCCCCAGCATTTT. As protein: CASSPQYFQPQHF. V usage is TRBV19 and J usage is TRBJ1-5, with unresolved D. Germline V gene sequence: CDR1 LNHDA, CDR2 SQIVND (reference sequence). Trimming took 6 bases from V and 6 from J, leaving 12 bases between them. The CDR3 contains 13 residues.

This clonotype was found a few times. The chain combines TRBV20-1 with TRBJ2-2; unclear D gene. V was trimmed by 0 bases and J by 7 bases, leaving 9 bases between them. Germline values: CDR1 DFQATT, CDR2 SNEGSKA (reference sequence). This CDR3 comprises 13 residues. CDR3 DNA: TGCAGTGCTAGAGATGAGGCTAACGGGGAGCTGTTTTTT. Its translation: CSARDEANGELFF.

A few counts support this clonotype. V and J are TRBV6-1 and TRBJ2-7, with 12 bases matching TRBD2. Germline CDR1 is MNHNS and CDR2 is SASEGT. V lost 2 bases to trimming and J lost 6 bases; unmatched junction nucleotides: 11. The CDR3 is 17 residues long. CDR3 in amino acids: CASSERPSGGDRSEQYF. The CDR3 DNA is TGTGCCAGCAGTGAAAGGCCTAGCGGGGGGGACCGTTCCGAGCAGTACTTC.

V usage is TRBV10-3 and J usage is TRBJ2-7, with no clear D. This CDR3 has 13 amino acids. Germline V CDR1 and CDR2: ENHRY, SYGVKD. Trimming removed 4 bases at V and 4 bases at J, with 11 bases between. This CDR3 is CAISGAKGYEQYV. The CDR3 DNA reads TGTGCCATCAGTGGGGCTAAGGGTTACGAGCAGTACGTC.

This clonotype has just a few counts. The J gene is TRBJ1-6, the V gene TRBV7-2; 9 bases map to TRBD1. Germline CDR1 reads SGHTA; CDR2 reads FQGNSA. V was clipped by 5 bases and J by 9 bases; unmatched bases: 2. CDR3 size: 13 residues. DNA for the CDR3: TGTGCCAGCAGCCCGGACAGGGGTTCACCCCTCCACTTT. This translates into CASSPDRGSPLHF.

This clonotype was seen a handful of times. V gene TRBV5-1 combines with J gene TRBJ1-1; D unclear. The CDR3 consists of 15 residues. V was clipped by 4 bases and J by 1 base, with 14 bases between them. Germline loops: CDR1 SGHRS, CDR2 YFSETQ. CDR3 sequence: CASSPPYSGNTEAFF. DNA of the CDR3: TGCGCCAGCAGCCCTCCGTACTCAGGGAACACTGAAGCTTTCTTT. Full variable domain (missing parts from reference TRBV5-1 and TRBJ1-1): KAGVTQTPRYLIKTRGQQVTLSCSPISGHRSVSWYQQTPGQGLQFLFEYFSETQRNKGNFPGRFSGRQFSNSRSEMNVSTLELGDSALYLCASSPPYSGNTEAFFGQGTRLTVV.

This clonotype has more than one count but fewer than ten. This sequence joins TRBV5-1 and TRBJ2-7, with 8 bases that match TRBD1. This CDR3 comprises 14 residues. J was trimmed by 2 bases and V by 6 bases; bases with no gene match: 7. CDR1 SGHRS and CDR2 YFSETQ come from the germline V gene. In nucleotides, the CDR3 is TGCGCCAGCACCGGACAGGGTGGAGCCTACGAGCAGTACTTC. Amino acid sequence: CASTGQGGAYEQYF.